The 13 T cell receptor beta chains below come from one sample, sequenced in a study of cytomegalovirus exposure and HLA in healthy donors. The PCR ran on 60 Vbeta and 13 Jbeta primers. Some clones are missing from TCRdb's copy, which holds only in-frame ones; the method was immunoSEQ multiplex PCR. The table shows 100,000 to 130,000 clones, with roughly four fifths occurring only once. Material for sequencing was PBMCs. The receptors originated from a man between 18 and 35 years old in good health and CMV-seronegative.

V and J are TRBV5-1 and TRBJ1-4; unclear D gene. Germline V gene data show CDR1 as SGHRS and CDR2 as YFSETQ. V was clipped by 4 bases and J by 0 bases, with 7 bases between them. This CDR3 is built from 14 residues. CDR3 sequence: CASSEGATNEKLFF. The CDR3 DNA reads TGCGCCAGCAGCGAGGGTGCAACTAATGAAAAACTGTTTTTT.

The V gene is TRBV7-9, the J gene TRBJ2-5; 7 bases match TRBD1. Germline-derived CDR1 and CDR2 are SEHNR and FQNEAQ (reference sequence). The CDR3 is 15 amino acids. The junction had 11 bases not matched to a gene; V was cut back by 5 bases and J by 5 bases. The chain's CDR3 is CASSPVQGIRETQYF. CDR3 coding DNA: TGTGCCAGCAGCCCTGTACAGGGGATCAGGGAGACCCAGTACTTC.

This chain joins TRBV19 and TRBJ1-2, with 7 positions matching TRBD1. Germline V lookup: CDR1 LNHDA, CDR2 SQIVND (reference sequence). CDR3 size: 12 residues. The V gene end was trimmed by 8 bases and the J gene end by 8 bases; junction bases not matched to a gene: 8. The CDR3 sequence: CASGQGDKGYTF. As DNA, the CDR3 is TGTGCCAGTGGCCAGGGGGATAAAGGCTACACCTTC.

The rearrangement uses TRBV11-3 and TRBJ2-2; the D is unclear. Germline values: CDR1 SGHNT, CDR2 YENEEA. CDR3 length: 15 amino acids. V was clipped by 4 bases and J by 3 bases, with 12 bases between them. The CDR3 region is CASSSSTTDTGELFF. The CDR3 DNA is TGTGCCAGCAGCTCCTCGACAACTGACACCGGGGAGCTGTTTTTT.

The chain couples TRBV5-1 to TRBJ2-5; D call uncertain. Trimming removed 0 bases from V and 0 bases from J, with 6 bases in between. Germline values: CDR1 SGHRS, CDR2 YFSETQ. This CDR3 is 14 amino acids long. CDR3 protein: CASSLEPYQETQYF. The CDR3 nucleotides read TGCGCCAGCAGCTTGGAGCCGTACCAAGAGACCCAGTACTTC.

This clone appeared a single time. The CDR3 nucleotides read TGCGCCAGCAGCTCGTCGGGTGTCGAGCAGTACTTC. Amino acid sequence: CASSSSGVEQYF. J is TRBJ2-5 and V is TRBV5-1; D not certain. The end of the DNA fits TRBJ2-7 better, so the J call may be wrong. The CDR3 covers 12 residues. The germline CDR1 and CDR2 sequences are SGHRS and YFSETQ.

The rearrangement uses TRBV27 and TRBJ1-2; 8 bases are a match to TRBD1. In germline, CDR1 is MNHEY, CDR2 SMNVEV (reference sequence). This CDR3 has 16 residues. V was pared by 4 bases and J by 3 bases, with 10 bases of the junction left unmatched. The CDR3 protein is CASSSQTGVRDYGYTF. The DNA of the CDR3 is TGTGCCAGCAGTTCCCAGACAGGGGTTAGGGACTATGGCTACACCTTC.

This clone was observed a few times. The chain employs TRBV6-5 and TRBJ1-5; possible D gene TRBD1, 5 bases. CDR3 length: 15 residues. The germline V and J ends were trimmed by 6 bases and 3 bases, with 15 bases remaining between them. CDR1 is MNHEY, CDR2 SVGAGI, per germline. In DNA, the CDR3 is TGTGCCAGCAGCTCGACAGCCCAGGTCAATCAGCCCCAGCATTTT. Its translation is CASSSTAQVNQPQHF.

The CDR3 DNA reads as TGTGCCAGCAGGGAAAAGGGGCCGCAGTATTTT. Protein product: CASREKGPQYF. The chain has TRBV5-6 and TRBJ2-3; a weak D match, TRBD1 (5 bases). Germline V gives CDR1 SGHDT, CDR2 YYEEEE. This CDR3 contains 11 residues. V was clipped by 5 bases and J by 10 bases, with 11 bases between them.

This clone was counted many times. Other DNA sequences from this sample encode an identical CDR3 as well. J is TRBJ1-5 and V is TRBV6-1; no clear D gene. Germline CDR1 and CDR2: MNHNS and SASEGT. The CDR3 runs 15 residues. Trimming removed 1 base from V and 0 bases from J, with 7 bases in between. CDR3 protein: CASSEGSYSNQPQHF. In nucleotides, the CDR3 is TGTGCCAGCAGTGAAGGGAGTTATAGCAATCAGCCCCAGCATTTT.

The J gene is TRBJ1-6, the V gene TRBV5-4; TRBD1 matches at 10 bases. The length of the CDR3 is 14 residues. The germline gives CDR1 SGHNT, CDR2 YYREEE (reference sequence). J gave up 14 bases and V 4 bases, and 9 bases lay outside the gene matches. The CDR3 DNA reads TGTGCCAGCAGCCTGGGACAGGGGCCCGAATCCCTCCACTTT. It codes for CASSLGQGPESLHF.

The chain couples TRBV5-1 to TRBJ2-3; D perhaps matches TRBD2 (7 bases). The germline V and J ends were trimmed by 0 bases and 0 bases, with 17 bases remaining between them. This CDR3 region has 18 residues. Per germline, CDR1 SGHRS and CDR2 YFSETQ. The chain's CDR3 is CASSLAGGGGHSTDTQYF. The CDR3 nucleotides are TGCGCCAGCAGCTTGGCCGGGGGCGGGGGCCACAGCACAGATACGCAGTATTTT.

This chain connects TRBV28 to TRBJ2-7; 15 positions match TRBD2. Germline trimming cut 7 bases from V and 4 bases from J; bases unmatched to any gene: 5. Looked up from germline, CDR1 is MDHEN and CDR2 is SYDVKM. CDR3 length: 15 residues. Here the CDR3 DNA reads TGTGCCAGCAAGGGACTAGCGGGGGGATCGTACGAGCAGTACTTC. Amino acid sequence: CASKGLAGGSYEQYF.